This T cell receptor (beta chain) emerged from a study of long-term antiretroviral therapy in people with HIV. Study context: The earliest samples came from an era when ART typically awaited falling CD4 counts. Study-level results: HIV repertoires had narrower CDR3 length ranges than controls. Dominant in the repertoire at all time points were clones expanded before ART.

The germline V gene encodes CDR1 MNHNS and CDR2 SASEGT. The V end lost 2 bases, the J end lost 0 bases, and 10 bases lay between the germline ends. The CDR3 sequence is 16 residues long. With respect to this clone: Its matching antigen is unknown.

immunoSEQ v3.0 was run at survey level. The repertoire was sequenced with immunoSEQ multiplex PCR; TCRdb's copy has only in-frame clones and lacks some. This sample has roughly 38,000 clones, with roughly 80% found just once. The study drew at least one pre-ART and at least two post-ART PBMC samples from every donor. The input for sequencing was unsorted PBMCs, taken 0.3 years after starting antiretroviral therapy. This clonotype originated in a man between 18 and 29 years old with HIV. The rearrangement joins TRBV6-1 to TRBJ1-4, with D hard to call. The chain's CDR3 is CASSEIWRATNEKLFF. CDR3 coding DNA: TGTGCCAGCAGTGAAATCTGGAGGGCAACTAATGAAAAACTGTTTTTT.